This TCR beta chain derives from a study of control samples from healthy donors and cancer patients. The table came from immunoSEQ multiplex PCR; TCRdb's copy has only in-frame clones and leaves some out. The table has approximately 190,000 clones, over 80% seen once; the top ten hold approximately 1.8%. Deletions cut 7 bases from V and 3 bases from J, with 13 bases between. Germline lookup yields CDR1 LNHDA and CDR2 SQIVND (reference sequence). This CDR3 has 14 amino acids. The sequenced sample consisted of blood. This rearrangement joins TRBV19 to TRBJ1-5, with a possible D match to TRBD1 (6 bases). This TCR came from a man aged 25 to 40 in good health. DNA of the CDR3: TGTGCCAGTACGCCTTGGGGGCACAATCAGCCCCAGCATTTT. Translated, it gives CASTPWGHNQPQHF. Drawing the rest from reference TRBV19 and TRBJ1-5, the complete variable domain is DGGITQSPKYLFRKEGQNVTLSCEQNLNHDAMYWYRQDPGQGLRLIYYSQIVNDFQKGDIAEGYSVSREKKESFPLTVTSAQKNPTAFYLCASTPWGHNQPQHFGDGTRLSIL.